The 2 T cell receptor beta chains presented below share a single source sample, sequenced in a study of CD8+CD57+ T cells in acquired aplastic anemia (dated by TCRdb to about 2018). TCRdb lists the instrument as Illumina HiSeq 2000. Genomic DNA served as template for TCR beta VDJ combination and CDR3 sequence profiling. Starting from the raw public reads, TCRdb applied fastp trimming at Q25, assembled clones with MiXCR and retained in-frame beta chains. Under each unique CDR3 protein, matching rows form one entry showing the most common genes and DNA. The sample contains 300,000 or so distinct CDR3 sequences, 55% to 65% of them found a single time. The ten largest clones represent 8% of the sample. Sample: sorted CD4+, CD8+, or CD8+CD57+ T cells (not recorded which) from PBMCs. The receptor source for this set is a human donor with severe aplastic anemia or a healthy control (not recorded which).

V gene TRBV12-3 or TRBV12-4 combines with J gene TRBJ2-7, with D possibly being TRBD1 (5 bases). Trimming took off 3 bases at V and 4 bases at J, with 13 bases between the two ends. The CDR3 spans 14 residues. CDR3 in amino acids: CASSLDVGPYEQYF. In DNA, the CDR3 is TGTGCCAGCAGTTTGGATGTGGGGCCTTACGAGCAGTACTTC.

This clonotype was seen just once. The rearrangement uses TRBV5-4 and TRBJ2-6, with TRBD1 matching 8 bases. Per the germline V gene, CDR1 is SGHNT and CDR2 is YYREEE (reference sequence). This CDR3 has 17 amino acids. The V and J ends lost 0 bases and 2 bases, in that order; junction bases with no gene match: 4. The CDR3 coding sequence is TGTGCCAGCAGCTTGGCTGGGACAGGTACTGGGGCCAACGTCCTGACTTTC. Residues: CASSLAGTGTGANVLTF.